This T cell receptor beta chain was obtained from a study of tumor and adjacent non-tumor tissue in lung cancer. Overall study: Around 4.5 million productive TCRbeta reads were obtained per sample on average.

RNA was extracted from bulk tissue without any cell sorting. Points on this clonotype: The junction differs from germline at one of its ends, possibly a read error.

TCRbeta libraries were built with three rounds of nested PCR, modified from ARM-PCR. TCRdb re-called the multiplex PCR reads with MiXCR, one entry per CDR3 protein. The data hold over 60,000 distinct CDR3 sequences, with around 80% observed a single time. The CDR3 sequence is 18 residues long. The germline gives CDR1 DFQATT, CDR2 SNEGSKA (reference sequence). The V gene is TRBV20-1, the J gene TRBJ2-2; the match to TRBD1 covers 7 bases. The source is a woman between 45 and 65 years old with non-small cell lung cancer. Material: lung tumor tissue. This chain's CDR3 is CRAREDAFGQAFGGELFF. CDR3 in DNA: TGCAGAGCTAGAGAAGATGCTTTCGGACAGGCCTTCGGCGGAGAGCTGTTTTTT.